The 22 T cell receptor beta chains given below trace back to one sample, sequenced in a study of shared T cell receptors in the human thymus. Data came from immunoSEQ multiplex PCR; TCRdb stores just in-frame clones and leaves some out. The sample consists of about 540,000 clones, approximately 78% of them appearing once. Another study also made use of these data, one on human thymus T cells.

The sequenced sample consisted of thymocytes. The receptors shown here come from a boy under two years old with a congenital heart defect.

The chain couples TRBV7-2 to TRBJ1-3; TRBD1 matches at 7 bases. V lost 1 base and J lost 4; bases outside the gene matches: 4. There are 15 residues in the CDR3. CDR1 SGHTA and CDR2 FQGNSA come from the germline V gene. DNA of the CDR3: TGTGCCAGCAGCTTAGATACGGGACAGGGAAACACCATATATTTT. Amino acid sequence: CASSLDTGQGNTIYF.

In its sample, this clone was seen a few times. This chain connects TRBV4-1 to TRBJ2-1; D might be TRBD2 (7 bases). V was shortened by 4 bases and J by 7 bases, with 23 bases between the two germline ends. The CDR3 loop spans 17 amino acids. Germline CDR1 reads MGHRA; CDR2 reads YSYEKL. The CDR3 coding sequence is TGCGCCAGCAGCCCAGGGGCTGGGCTAGCGGTGCGGAATGAGCAGTTCTTC. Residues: CASSPGAGLAVRNEQFF.

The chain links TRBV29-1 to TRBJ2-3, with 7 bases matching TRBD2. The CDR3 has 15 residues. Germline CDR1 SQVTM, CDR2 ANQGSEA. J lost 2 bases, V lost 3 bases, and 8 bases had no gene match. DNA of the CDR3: TGCAGCGTTGATCGGGAGGAAACTAACACAGATACGCAGTATTTT. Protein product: CSVDREETNTDTQYF.

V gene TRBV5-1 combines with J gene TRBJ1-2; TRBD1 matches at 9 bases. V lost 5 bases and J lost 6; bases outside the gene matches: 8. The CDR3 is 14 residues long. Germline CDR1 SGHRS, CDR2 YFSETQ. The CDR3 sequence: CASRGGQGRDGYTF. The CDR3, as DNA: TGCGCCAGCAGGGGAGGACAGGGGAGAGATGGCTACACCTTC.

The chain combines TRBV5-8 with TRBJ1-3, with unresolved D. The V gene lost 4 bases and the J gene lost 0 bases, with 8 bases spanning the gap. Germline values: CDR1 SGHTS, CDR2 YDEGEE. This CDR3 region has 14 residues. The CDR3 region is CASSQNNSGNTIYF. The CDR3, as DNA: TGTGCCAGCAGCCAGAACAACTCTGGAAACACCATATATTTT.

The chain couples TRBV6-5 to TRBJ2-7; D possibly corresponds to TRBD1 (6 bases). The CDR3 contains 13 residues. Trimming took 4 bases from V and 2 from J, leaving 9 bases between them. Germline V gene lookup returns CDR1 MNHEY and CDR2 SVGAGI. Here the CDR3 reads CASSSGTPYEQYF. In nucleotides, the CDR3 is TGTGCCAGCAGTTCAGGGACACCCTACGAGCAGTACTTC.

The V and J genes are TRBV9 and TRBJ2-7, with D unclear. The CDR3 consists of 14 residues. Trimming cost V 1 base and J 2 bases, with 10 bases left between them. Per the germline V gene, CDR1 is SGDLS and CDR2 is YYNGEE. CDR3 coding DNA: TGTGCCAGCAGCGTAAATGAGGAAACCTACGAGCAGTACTTC. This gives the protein CASSVNEETYEQYF.

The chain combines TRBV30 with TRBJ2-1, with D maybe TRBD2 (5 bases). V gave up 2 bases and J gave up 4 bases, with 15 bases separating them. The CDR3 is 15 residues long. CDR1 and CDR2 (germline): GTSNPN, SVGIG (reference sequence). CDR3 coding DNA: TGTGCCTGGAGTCCTTGGGTAGCGCCGTACAATGAGCAGTTCTTC. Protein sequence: CAWSPWVAPYNEQFF.

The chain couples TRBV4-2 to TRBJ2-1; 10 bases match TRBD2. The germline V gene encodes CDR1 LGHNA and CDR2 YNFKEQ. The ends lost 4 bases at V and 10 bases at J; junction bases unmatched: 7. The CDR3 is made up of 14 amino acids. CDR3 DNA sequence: TGTGCCAGCAGCCCGGGACTAGCGTCGAGGGAGCAGTTCTTC. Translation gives CASSPGLASREQFF.

This chain's CDR3 is CAWSGERDPHYNEQFF. As DNA, the CDR3 is TGTGCCTGGAGCGGTGAGCGGGACCCACACTACAATGAGCAGTTCTTC. This chain connects TRBV30 to TRBJ2-1, with 7 nucleotides matching TRBD2. The germline gives CDR1 GTSNPN, CDR2 SVGIG (reference sequence). V gave up 3 bases and J gave up 3 bases; unmatched junction bases: 11. The CDR3 has 16 residues.

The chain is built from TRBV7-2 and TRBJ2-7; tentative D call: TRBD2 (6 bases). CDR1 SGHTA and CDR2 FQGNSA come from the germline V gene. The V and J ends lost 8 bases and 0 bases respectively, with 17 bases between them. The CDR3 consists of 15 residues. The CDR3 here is CASQTEGPRSYEQYF. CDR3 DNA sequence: TGTGCCAGCCAAACGGAGGGACCGCGCTCCTACGAGCAGTACTTC.

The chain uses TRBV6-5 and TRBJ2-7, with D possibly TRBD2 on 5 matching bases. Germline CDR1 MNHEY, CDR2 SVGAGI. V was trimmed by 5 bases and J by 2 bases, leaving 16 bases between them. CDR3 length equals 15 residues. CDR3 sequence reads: CASSTTRAEAYEQYF. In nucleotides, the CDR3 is TGTGCCAGCAGTACTACTAGGGCGGAGGCCTACGAGCAGTACTTC.

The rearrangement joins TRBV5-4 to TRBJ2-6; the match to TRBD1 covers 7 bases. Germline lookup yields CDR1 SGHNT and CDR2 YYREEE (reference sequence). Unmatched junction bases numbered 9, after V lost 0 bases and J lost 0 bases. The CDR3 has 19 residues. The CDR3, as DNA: TGTGCCAGCAGCTTGGTCCGGGACAGAGACAGCTCTGGGGCCAACGTCCTGACTTTC. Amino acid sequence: CASSLVRDRDSSGANVLTF.

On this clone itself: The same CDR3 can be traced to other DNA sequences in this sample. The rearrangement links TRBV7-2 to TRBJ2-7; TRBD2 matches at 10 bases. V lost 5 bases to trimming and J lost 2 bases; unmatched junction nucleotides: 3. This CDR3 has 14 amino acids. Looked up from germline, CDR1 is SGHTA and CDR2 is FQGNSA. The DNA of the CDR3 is TGTGCCAGCAGCCTTGGACTAGCGGCCTACGAGCAGTACTTC. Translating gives CASSLGLAAYEQYF. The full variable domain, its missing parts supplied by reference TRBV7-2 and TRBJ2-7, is GAGVSQSPSNKVTEKGKDVELRCDPISGHTALYWYRQSLGQGLEFLIYFQGNSAPDKSGLPSDRFSAERTGGSVSTLTIQRTQQEDSAVYLCASSLGLAAYEQYFGPGTRLTVT.

CDR3 sequence reads: CAWSIRGDRPPREQFF. The CDR3, as DNA: TGTGCCTGGAGTATAAGAGGAGACAGGCCACCACGTGAGCAGTTCTTC. The rearrangement joins TRBV30 to TRBJ2-1; weak D call: TRBD1 (6 bases). V gave up 2 bases and J gave up 9 bases, with 23 bases separating them. CDR1 is GTSNPN and CDR2 is SVGIG in the germline V gene (reference sequence). This CDR3 comprises 16 residues.

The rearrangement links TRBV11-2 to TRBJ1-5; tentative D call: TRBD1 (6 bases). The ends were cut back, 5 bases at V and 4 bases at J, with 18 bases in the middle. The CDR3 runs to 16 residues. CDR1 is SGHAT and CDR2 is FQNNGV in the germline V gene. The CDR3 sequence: CASSLGPQGRNQPQHF. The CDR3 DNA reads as TGTGCCAGCAGCCTTGGGCCACAGGGCAGAAATCAGCCCCAGCATTTT.

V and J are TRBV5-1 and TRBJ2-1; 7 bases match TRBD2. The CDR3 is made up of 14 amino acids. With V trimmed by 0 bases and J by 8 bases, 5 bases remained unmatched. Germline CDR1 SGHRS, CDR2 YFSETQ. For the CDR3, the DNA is TGCGCCAGCAGCTTGGTTCGGGGGGAGGATGAGCAGTTCTTC. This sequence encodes CASSLVRGEDEQFF.

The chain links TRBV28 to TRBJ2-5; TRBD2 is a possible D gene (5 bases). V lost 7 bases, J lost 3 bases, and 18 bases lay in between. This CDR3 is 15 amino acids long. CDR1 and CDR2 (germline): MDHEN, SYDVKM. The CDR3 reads CASNTGRTGEETQYF. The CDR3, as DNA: TGTGCCAGCAATACTGGCCGAACCGGGGAAGAGACCCAGTACTTC. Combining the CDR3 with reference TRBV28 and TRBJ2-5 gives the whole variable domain DVKVTQSSRYLVKRTGEKVFLECVQDMDHENMFWYRQDPGLGLRLIYFSYDVKMKEKGDIPEGYSVSREKKERFSLILESASTNQTSMYLCASNTGRTGEETQYFGPGTRLLVL.

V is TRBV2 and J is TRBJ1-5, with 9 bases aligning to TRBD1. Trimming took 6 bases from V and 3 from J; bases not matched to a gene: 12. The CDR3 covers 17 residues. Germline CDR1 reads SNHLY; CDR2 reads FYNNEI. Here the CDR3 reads CASRQAGQGGPNQPQHF. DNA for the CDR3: TGTGCCAGCAGGCAAGCGGGACAGGGAGGCCCCAATCAGCCCCAGCATTTT. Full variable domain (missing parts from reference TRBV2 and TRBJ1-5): EPEVTQTPSHQVTQMGQEVILRCVPISNHLYFYWYRQILGQKVEFLVSFYNNEISEKSEIFDDQFSVERPDGSNFTLKIRSTKLEDSAMYFCASRQAGQGGPNQPQHFGDGTRLSIL.

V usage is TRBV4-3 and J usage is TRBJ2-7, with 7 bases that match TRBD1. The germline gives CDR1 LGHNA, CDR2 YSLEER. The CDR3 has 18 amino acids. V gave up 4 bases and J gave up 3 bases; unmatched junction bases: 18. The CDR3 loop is CASSPHPPTGDMFYEQYF. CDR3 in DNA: TGCGCCAGCAGCCCCCACCCCCCAACAGGGGATATGTTCTACGAGCAGTACTTC.

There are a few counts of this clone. The CDR3 DNA follows: TGTGCCAGCAGCCCACCAGACCCTCGGCGGGACTCGCCCACAGATACGCAGTATTTT. This sequence encodes CASSPPDPRRDSPTDTQYF. The gene calls are TRBV11-3 and TRBJ2-3, with D possibly TRBD2 on 6 matching bases. Germline loops: CDR1 SGHNT, CDR2 YENEEA. The CDR3 length is 19 residues. Trimming took off 5 bases at V and 2 bases at J, with 26 bases between the two ends. Filled out from reference TRBV11-3 and TRBJ2-3, the complete variable domain reads EAGVVQSPRYKIIEKKQPVAFWCNPISGHNTLYWYLQNLGQGPELLIRYENEEAVDDSQLPKDRFSAERLKGVDSTLKIQPAELGDSAVYLCASSPPDPRRDSPTDTQYFGPGTRLTVL.

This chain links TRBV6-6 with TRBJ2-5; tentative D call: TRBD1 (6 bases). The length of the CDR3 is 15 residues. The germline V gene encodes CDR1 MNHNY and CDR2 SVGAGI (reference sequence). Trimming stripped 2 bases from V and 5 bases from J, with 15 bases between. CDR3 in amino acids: CASSYGSGTWETQYF. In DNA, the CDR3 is TGTGCCAGCAGTTACGGTTCCGGGACATGGGAGACCCAGTACTTC.